The source of this TCR beta chain is a study of prognosis after radiotherapy for stage I lung cancer. This clonotype showed up many times. Two-round multiplex PCR amplified TCR beta CDR3 from genomic DNA. Primers were specific to each TRBV and TRBJ gene in first-round PCR. TCRdb independently ran MiXCR on the multiplex PCR reads; one entry per CDR3 protein. Among 15,000 to 25,000 distinct CDR3 sequences listed, approximately 26% were seen once. This TCR was sampled from a donor of 50 years or more with non-small cell lung cancer. The input for sequencing was PBMCs, taken before or after stereotactic body radiation therapy (not recorded which).

The CDR3 loop is CASSQRTSGKNTGELFF. Here the CDR3 DNA reads TGTGCCAGCAGTCAGCGGACTAGCGGGAAAAACACCGGGGAGCTGTTTTTT. The chain joins TRBV3-1 to TRBJ2-2; TRBD2 matches 12 bases. V lost 6 bases to trimming and J lost 2 bases; unmatched junction nucleotides: 7. The CDR3 is 17 amino acids. Germline-derived CDR1 and CDR2 are LGHDT and YNNKEL (reference sequence).